These 5 T cell receptor beta chains were sequenced from one sample in a study of T-cell reconstitution after alpha-beta-depleted transplantation in children. This sample's TCRbeta library carried unique molecular identifier barcodes. TCRdb used MiXCR to reprocess the PCR reads, holding one entry per CDR3 protein. The top ten clones hold 0.65% to 0.9% of a sample with 600,000 to 700,000 distinct CDR3 sequences, less than 15% of them seen once. The sequences come from PBMCs, collected before TCRalphabeta/CD19-depleted stem cell transplant. The receptor source for this set is a girl under 10 years old with congenital amegakaryocytic thrombocytopenia, due to receive a stem cell transplant.

This clonotype turned up a few times. V gene TRBV5-1 combines with J gene TRBJ2-7; TRBD1 might be the D (5 bases). The CDR3 extends over 13 amino acids. CDR1 SGHRS and CDR2 YFSETQ come from the germline V gene. Trimming pared 5 bases from V and 4 bases from J, leaving 13 bases between. This chain's CDR3 is CASSTGAVYEQYF. CDR3 nucleotide sequence: TGCGCCAGCAGTACTGGGGCAGTGTACGAGCAGTACTTC.

The rearrangement uses TRBV7-8 and TRBJ1-4, with 8 bases lining up with TRBD1. CDR1 SGHVS and CDR2 FQNEAQ come from the germline V gene. V trimming: 5 bases; J trimming: 0 bases; junction bases outside the gene matches: 8. The CDR3 runs to 17 residues. CDR3: CASSNRTGIATNEKLFF. The CDR3 DNA reads TGTGCCAGCAGCAACCGGACAGGGATTGCAACTAATGAAAAACTGTTTTTT.

This clonotype was seen once. The rearrangement links TRBV20-1 to TRBJ2-7; 11 positions agree with TRBD2. V shed 6 bases and J 0 bases; nucleotides not matched to a gene: 4. The CDR3 length is 14 residues. CDR1 DFQATT and CDR2 SNEGSKA come from the germline V gene (reference sequence). In DNA, the CDR3 is TGCAGTGCCGGACTAGCGGGTCTCTCCTACGAGCAGTACTTC. Encoded protein: CSAGLAGLSYEQYF.

The V gene is TRBV7-9, the J gene TRBJ2-7; TRBD2 aligns across 7 bases. CDR1 is SEHNR, CDR2 FQNEAQ, per germline (reference sequence). With V trimmed by 4 bases and J by 5 bases, 8 bases remained unmatched. The CDR3 contains 14 residues. The chain's CDR3 is CASSSGEGPHEQYF. CDR3 in DNA: TGTGCCAGCAGCTCCGGGGAGGGGCCTCACGAGCAGTACTTC. Looking up the rest from reference TRBV7-9 and TRBJ2-7 gives the full variable domain: DTGVSQNPRHKITKRGQNVTFRCDPISEHNRLYWYRQTLGQGPEFLTYFQNEAQLEKSRLLSDRFSAERPKGSFSTLEIQRTEQGDSAMYLCASSSGEGPHEQYFGPGTRLTVT.

The CDR3 here is CSLWGGGSDGYTF. CDR3 nucleotides: TGCAGTTTGTGGGGCGGAGGATCGGATGGCTACACCTTC. The chain uses TRBV20-1 and TRBJ1-2; D is possibly TRBD1 (5 bases). Germline lookup yields CDR1 DFQATT and CDR2 SNEGSKA (reference sequence). The germline V and J ends were trimmed by 8 bases and 6 bases, with 19 bases remaining between them. The CDR3 consists of 13 residues.